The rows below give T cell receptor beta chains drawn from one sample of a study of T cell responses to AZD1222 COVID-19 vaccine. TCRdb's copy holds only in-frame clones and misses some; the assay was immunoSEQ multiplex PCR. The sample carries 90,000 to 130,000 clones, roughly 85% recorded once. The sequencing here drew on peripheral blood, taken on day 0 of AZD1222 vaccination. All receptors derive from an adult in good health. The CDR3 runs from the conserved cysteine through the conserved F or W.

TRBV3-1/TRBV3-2	CASSRDRATDTQYF
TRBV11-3	CASSLGGTGGDEQFF
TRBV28	CASSFNRVIDTQYF
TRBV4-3	CASSLSAGTGSGGYTF
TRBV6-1	CASSVLSALSGNTIYF
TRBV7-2	CASSFSHFSGNTIYF
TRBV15	CATSRDRGGSGNTIYF
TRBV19	CASSSRATNEKLFF
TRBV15	CATSRDQYGYTF
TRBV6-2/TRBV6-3	CASSGQYRNQPQHF
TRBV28	CASSSGLVTEAFF
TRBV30	CAWNLYRDPNSPLHF
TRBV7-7	CASSPGLAGSTDTQYF
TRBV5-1	CASSVGGRANEKLFF
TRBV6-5	CASSLTQATNEKLFF
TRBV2	CASSETGVTYNEQFF
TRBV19	CASRITGPANYGYTF
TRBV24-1	CATSDQTYYGYTF
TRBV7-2	CASSFTGGTNTGELFF
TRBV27	CASTQRTGAEAFF